The 27 T cell receptor beta chains reported below all come from one sample, sequenced in a study of T cell clonality in common variable immunodeficiency. Study-level results: In common variable immunodeficiency, TCR beta chains reportedly carried fewer deletions and N-nucleotide insertions.

Their specific antigens are unknown. Repertoires were generated with immunoSEQ multiplex PCR, while TCRdb's copy carries only in-frame clones and drops some. This repertoire lists fewer than 20,000 clones without singletons; 13% to 15% sits in the top ten. Sequenced: peripheral blood mononuclear cells. Every receptor here comes from a human donor with common variable immunodeficiency.

This clone was found a few times. The CDR3 is cut off 3 residues early in the read; its end comes from the germline J gene. The genes are TRBV7-8 and TRBJ2-5, with D possibly TRBD1 on 6 matching bases. The CDR3 runs to 14 residues. Trimming took 3 bases from V and 5 from J, leaving 13 bases between them. In germline, CDR1 is SGHVS, CDR2 FQNEAQ. CDR3 DNA (partial): TGTGCCAGCAGCTTTGGGGGCCCCCGGGAGACC. This sequence encodes CASSFGGPRET. The entire CDR3 reads CASSFGGPRETQYF.

Turning to this clone: The read halts 3 residues ahead of the CDR3 end, with the missing end drawn from the germline J gene. The chain recombines TRBV18 with TRBJ2-4, with D maybe TRBD1 (6 bases). The CDR3 is made up of 13 amino acids. Germline CDR1 reads KGHSH; CDR2 reads LQKENI. Between the trimmed V and J ends, which lost 6 bases and 1 base, there was a span of 7 bases. The sequenced CDR3 bases are TGTGCCAGCTCCACAGGGGCCAAAAACATT. Protein: CASSTGAKNI. The entire CDR3 protein reads CASSTGAKNIQYF.

Remarks on this clone: The read finishes 3 residues shy of the CDR3 end, and the germline J gene is used to complete it. The genes are TRBV7-6 and TRBJ1-6; 7 nucleotides align to TRBD1. CDR1 and CDR2 from the germline V gene are SGHVS and FNYEAQ. The V and J ends lost 5 bases and 7 bases, in that order; junction bases with no gene match: 8. This CDR3 spans 15 amino acids. The CDR3 spells CASSPEGGLNSPLHF. CDR3 DNA (partial): TGTGCCAGCAGCCCCGAAGGGGGCTTGAATTCACCC.

This clone showed up many times. The sequenced fragment ends 3 residues before the CDR3 boundary, so the rest is inferred from the germline J gene. J is TRBJ1-5 and V is TRBV20-1, with D maybe TRBD1 (6 bases). Germline V gives CDR1 DFQATT, CDR2 SNEGSKA (reference sequence). Trimming stripped 3 bases from V and 2 bases from J, with 14 bases between. The CDR3 runs 15 residues. Partial CDR3 DNA: TGCAGTGCTAGGGAACAGGGTCACGGCAATCAGCCC. This sequence encodes CSAREQGHGNQP. From start to end, the CDR3 is CSAREQGHGNQPQHF.

This clone was observed at least ten times. The read gets to within 3 residues of the CDR3 end, and the germline J gene fills in the rest. The rearrangement joins TRBV5-4 to TRBJ1-4, with TRBD1 matching over 7 bases. The germline V gene encodes CDR1 SGHNT and CDR2 YYREEE (reference sequence). The CDR3 is 15 residues long. The J segment lost 0 bases and the V segment lost 4 bases, leaving 3 bases of the junction unmatched. CDR3 residues: CASSPGTATNEKLFF. Partial CDR3 DNA: TGTGCCAGCAGCCCTGGGACAGCAACTAATGAAAAA. The complete variable domain, with remaining parts taken from reference TRBV5-4 and TRBJ1-4, reads ETGVTQSPTHLIKTRGQQVTLRCSSQSGHNTVSWYQQALGQGPQFIFQYYREEENGRGNFPPRFSGLQFPNYSSELNVNALELDDSALYLCASSPGTATNEKLFFGSGTQLSVL.

This clone has just a few counts. Its ends do not fully match the called genes, so a read error is possible. The read terminates 3 residues ahead of where the CDR3 ends, so the germline J gene completes it. The V call is TRBV7-7, the J call TRBJ2-5; a weak D match, TRBD2 (6 bases). The CDR3 consists of 15 residues. Germline assignment: CDR1 SSHAT and CDR2 FNYEAQ (reference sequence). The CDR3 DNA, read in part, is TGTGCTAGCAGCTTAGGGCAGGGAGGACGAGAGACC. It specifies CASSLGQGGRET. The complete CDR3 protein is CASSLGQGGRETQYF. Looking up the rest from reference TRBV7-7 and TRBJ2-5 gives the full variable domain: GAGVSQSPRYKVTKRGQDVTLRCDPISSHATLYWYQQALGQGPEFLTYFNYEAQPDKSGLPSDRFSAERPEGSISTLTIQRTEQRDSAMYRCASSLGQGGRETQYFGPGTRLLVL.

This clone has a count of ten or more. The missing CDR3 end, 3 residues past where the read stops, is filled in from the germline J gene. The chain combines TRBV6-2 or TRBV6-3 with TRBJ2-3, with D perhaps matching TRBD2 (6 bases). Trimming cost V 4 bases and J 5 bases, with 22 bases left between them. The germline V gene encodes CDR1 MNHEY and CDR2 SVGEGT. The CDR3 totals 17 residues. The DNA read from the CDR3 is TGTGCCAGCAGTTGGACTACCCACGCACCACCCAGAGATACG. Protein sequence: CASSWTTHAPPRDT. The complete CDR3 reads CASSWTTHAPPRDTQYF.

This clone was seen ten or more times. With the read ending 3 residues before the CDR3 end, the germline J gene is used to fill in that end. This sequence joins TRBV19 and TRBJ2-2, with a possible D match to TRBD1 (6 bases). The germline V gene has CDR1 LNHDA and CDR2 SQIVND (reference sequence). The ends were cut back, 8 bases at V and 0 bases at J, with 13 bases in the middle. There are 15 residues in the CDR3. The CDR3 sequence: CASVPGHSNTGELFF. CDR3 DNA (partial): TGTGCCAGTGTACCGGGACATTCGAACACCGGGGAG. Variable domain in full (rest from reference TRBV19 and TRBJ2-2): DGGITQSPKYLFRKEGQNVTLSCEQNLNHDAMYWYRQDPGQGLRLIYYSQIVNDFQKGDIAEGYSVSREKKESFPLTVTSAQKNPTAFYLCASVPGHSNTGELFFGEGSRLTVL.

In regard to this clone: The read ends 3 residues before the CDR3 terminus; that terminus is restored from the germline J gene. This chain uses TRBV19 with TRBJ2-2; weak D call: TRBD1 (5 bases). The CDR3 is made up of 12 amino acids. Trimming removed 9 bases at V and 4 bases at J, with 9 bases between. Germline loops: CDR1 LNHDA, CDR2 SQIVND (reference sequence). Incomplete CDR3 DNA: TGTGCCAGCTTACAGGTCACCGGGGAG. This translates into CASLQVTGE. The full CDR3 protein reads CASLQVTGELFF.

This clone was picked up a small number of times. The CDR3: CASSSGWGTDTQYF. CDR3 DNA, as far as it was read: TGTGCCAGCAGCTCAGGATGGGGCACAGATACG. The chain combines TRBV7-2 with TRBJ2-3; the D is unclear. From the germline J gene comes the end of the CDR3, since the read stops 3 residues before it. In germline, CDR1 is SGHTA, CDR2 FQGNSA. V shed 4 bases and J shed 1 base, with 9 bases lying between them. This CDR3 has 14 residues. The entire variable domain, with the rest obtained from reference TRBV7-2 and TRBJ2-3, is as follows: GAGVSQSPSNKVTEKGKDVELRCDPISGHTALYWYRQSLGQGLEFLIYFQGNSAPDKSGLPSDRFSAERTGGSVSTLTIQRTQQEDSAVYLCASSSGWGTDTQYFGPGTRLTVL.

A few counts support this clone. The read stops 3 residues short of the end of the CDR3; the missing end is completed from the germline J gene. The V call is TRBV5-1, the J call TRBJ2-5; 12 nucleotides match TRBD2. V shed 0 bases, J shed 4 bases, and the junction held 1 base outside the gene matches. The V gene's germline CDR1 is SGHRS and CDR2 YFSETQ. This CDR3 contains 15 residues. CDR3 bases read: TGCGCCAGCAGCTTGGGACTAGCGGGGGTAGAGACC. Translating gives CASSLGLAGVET. The whole CDR3 region reads CASSLGLAGVETQYF.

Turning to this clone: The sequenced fragment ends 3 residues before the CDR3 boundary, so the rest is inferred from the germline J gene. This chain uses TRBV11-2 with TRBJ2-7, with 12 bases aligning to TRBD2. The CDR3 length is 15 residues. Germline values: CDR1 SGHAT, CDR2 FQNNGV. Germline trimming cut 5 bases from V and 4 bases from J; bases unmatched to any gene: 6. The CDR3 reads CASSLTSGSGYEQYF. The sequenced part of the CDR3 DNA is TGTGCCAGCAGCCTGACTAGCGGGAGCGGGTACGAG.

As regards this clone: The read is 3 residues too short to cover the CDR3 end, so that end is filled in from the germline J gene. The chain has TRBV11-2 and TRBJ1-5; 7 bases line up with TRBD1. The CDR3 length is 13 residues. Losses at the gene ends were 5 bases for V and 4 bases for J; bases not matched to a gene: 2. Germline CDR1 reads SGHAT; CDR2 reads FQNNGV. The DNA read from the CDR3 is TGTGCCAGCAGCCCGGGACAGAATCAGCCC. Translated: CASSPGQNQP. The complete CDR3 protein is CASSPGQNQPQHF.

This clone was seen at least ten times. The read comes to an end 3 residues before the CDR3 does, leaving the germline J gene to fill in the end. The chain carries TRBV19 and TRBJ2-3; 9 bases agree with TRBD2. The ends lost 5 bases at V and 0 bases at J; junction bases unmatched: 3. Germline assignment: CDR1 LNHDA and CDR2 SQIVND (reference sequence). The CDR3 length is 15 residues. CDR3 DNA, as far as it was read: TGTGCCAGTAGTGATAGCGGGGGAAGCACAGATACG. Translation: CASSDSGGSTDT. The full CDR3 reads CASSDSGGSTDTQYF.

This clone occurred a few times. Read data end 3 residues before the CDR3 end; the end is taken from the germline J gene. V and J are TRBV7-2 and TRBJ2-1, with a weak D call TRBD2 (6 bases). The CDR3 has 14 residues. Germline V gene data show CDR1 as SGHTA and CDR2 as FQGNSA. Trimming stripped 8 bases from V and 0 bases from J, with 11 bases between. CDR3 DNA, as far as it was read: TGTGCCAGCTGCCGGGACTTCTCCTACAATGAG. Its translation is CASCRDFSYNE. The complete CDR3 sequence is CASCRDFSYNEQFF.

This clone showed up just a few times. CDR3 region: CASRRGGGQETQYF. The part of the CDR3 DNA that was read is TGTGCCAGCAGAAGGGGGGGAGGTCAAGAGACC. The J gene is TRBJ2-5, the V gene TRBV6-2 or TRBV6-3; D may be TRBD2 (7 bases). The missing CDR3 end, 3 residues past where the read stops, is filled in from the germline J gene. CDR1 is MNHEY and CDR2 is SVGEGT in the germline V gene. The CDR3 runs to 14 residues. Trimming left V 6 bases short and J 2 bases short, with 13 bases between.

In regard to this clone: The CDR3 goes on 3 residues after the read ends, and that part is filled in from the germline J gene. V gene TRBV19 combines with J gene TRBJ1-5; 10 nucleotides match TRBD1. The length of the CDR3 is 17 residues. V lost 4 bases and J lost 0; bases outside the gene matches: 6. CDR1 is LNHDA, CDR2 SQIVND, per germline (reference sequence). The part of the CDR3 DNA that was read is TGTGCCAGTAGTACAAGGACAGGGGGGTATAGCAATCAGCCC. It is translated as CASSTRTGGYSNQP. The full CDR3 protein is CASSTRTGGYSNQPQHF.

This clone showed up many times. The read ends 3 residues before the CDR3 terminus; that terminus is restored from the germline J gene. The chain is built from TRBV29-1 and TRBJ1-1, with D possibly matching TRBD1 (5 bases). Trimming took off 7 bases at V and 3 bases at J, with 9 bases between the two ends. Germline CDR1 SQVTM, CDR2 ANQGSEA. The CDR3 has 11 residues. The DNA read from the CDR3 is TGCAGCGCAGGGTTTGACACTGAA. Its protein product is CSAGFDTE. The entire CDR3 is CSAGFDTEAFF.

This clone was seen only a few times. With the read ending 3 residues before the CDR3 end, the germline J gene is used to fill in that end. The rearrangement uses TRBV5-1 and TRBJ2-3, with TRBD2 matching 9 bases. Germline V gives CDR1 SGHRS, CDR2 YFSETQ. The CDR3 length is 15 residues. The trim removed 2 bases at V and 2 bases at J, leaving 3 bases unmatched. The CDR3 loop is CASSFSGGYTDTQYF. CDR3 bases read: TGCGCCAGCAGCTTCAGCGGGGGGTACACAGATACG.

A note on this clone: The DNA ends 3 residues before the CDR3 does, and the rest of the CDR3 is filled in from the germline J gene. The chain recombines TRBV20-1 with TRBJ2-7; 9 bases line up with TRBD2. This CDR3 region has 16 residues. V was pared by 1 base and J by 1 base, with 8 bases of the junction left unmatched. The germline gives CDR1 DFQATT, CDR2 SNEGSKA (reference sequence). Incomplete CDR3 DNA: TGCAGTGCTAGAGTCTTAGCGGGAGACAGTTCCTACGAG. Translation: CSARVLAGDSSYE. The whole CDR3 sequence reads CSARVLAGDSSYEQYF.

This CDR3 reads CASSPMTGSTGELFF. The sequenced CDR3 bases are TGTGCCAGCTCACCAATGACGGGGAGCACCGGGGAG. The chain couples TRBV18 to TRBJ2-2, with D maybe TRBD2 (5 bases). The read terminates 3 residues before the CDR3 end, so the remaining end is supplied by the germline J gene. The CDR3 covers 15 residues. Trimming stripped 2 bases from V and 4 bases from J, with 11 bases between. CDR1 and CDR2 from the germline V gene are KGHSH and LQKENI.

By share, this clone counts as large (0.1 to 1%). Sequencing ends 3 residues short of the CDR3 end; the germline J gene provides the rest. The V and J genes are TRBV7-9 and TRBJ1-4; D not resolved. Germline CDR1 and CDR2: SEHNR and FQNEAQ (reference sequence). The CDR3 loop spans 13 amino acids. CDR3 amino acids: CASSPGLAGELFF. CDR3 DNA (partial): TGTGCCAGCAGCCCTGGACTAGCGGGAGAA.

A note on this clone: The read ends 3 residues early relative to the CDR3; the germline J gene fills the gap. The J gene is TRBJ2-1, the V gene TRBV6-2 or TRBV6-3; 14 nucleotides match TRBD2. Germline trimming cut 6 bases from V and 7 bases from J; bases unmatched to any gene: 5. The CDR3 is made up of 15 amino acids. Looked up from germline, CDR1 is MNHEY and CDR2 is SVGEGT. The covered CDR3 bases are TGTGCCAGCAGCTACGGGACTAGCGGGAGTAATGAG. It encodes CASSYGTSGSNE. In full, the CDR3 is CASSYGTSGSNEQFF.

This clone showed up just a few times. CDR3 loop: CASSRQGTGELFF. CDR3 bases read: TGTGCCAGCTCAAGACAGGGAACCGGGGAG. The chain combines TRBV18 with TRBJ2-2; TRBD1 aligns across 7 bases. The read comes to an end 3 residues before the CDR3 does, leaving the germline J gene to fill in the end. Germline V lookup: CDR1 KGHSH, CDR2 LQKENI. With V trimmed by 5 bases and J by 5 bases, 2 bases remained unmatched. The CDR3 extends over 13 amino acids.

In this sample, this clone turned up many times. The CDR3 end is not reached by the read, which stops 3 residues before it; the germline J gene fills it in. The chain couples TRBV18 to TRBJ2-1, with D maybe TRBD1 (5 bases). Looked up from germline, CDR1 is KGHSH and CDR2 is LQKENI. The CDR3 runs 16 residues. V dropped 5 bases and J dropped 6 bases, with 20 bases sitting between them. CDR3 sequence: CASSKIVASRGNEQFF. CDR3 DNA, as far as it was read: TGTGCCAGCTCAAAGATCGTGGCCTCAAGGGGCAATGAG.

This clone has at least ten counts. The CDR3 goes on 3 residues after the read ends, and that part is filled in from the germline J gene. The rearrangement links TRBV7-2 to TRBJ2-3; no clear D. CDR1 and CDR2 (germline): SGHTA, FQGNSA. This CDR3 is 11 amino acids long. The covered CDR3 bases are TGTGCCAGCAGCGTCAACAGAGCG. Translated, it gives CASSVNRA. The entire CDR3 reads CASSVNRAQYF.

By its share, this clone is medium-sized. CDR3 region: CASSSGVSTDTQYF. The part of the CDR3 DNA that was read is TGTGCCAGCAGCTCAGGGGTTAGCACAGATACG. This chain joins TRBV11-3 and TRBJ2-3, with D possibly TRBD1 on 6 matching bases. The CDR3 end is not reached by the read, which stops 3 residues before it; the germline J gene fills it in. The CDR3 runs to 14 residues. Germline V gives CDR1 SGHNT, CDR2 YENEEA. V was pared by 4 bases and J by 0 bases, with 8 bases between.